The sequence of this T cell receptor (beta chain) was determined in a study of cytomegalovirus exposure and HLA in healthy donors (dated by TCRdb to 2016 to 2017). For the study in its entirety: A later analysis indicated that the 95 to 150 validation repertoires were generated on the platform also employed for the approximately 700 repertoires of the first cohort. The study aimed to test whether signatures of past pathogen exposure could be identified by cataloging public T cell receptors. A separate validation cohort of more than 100 different subjects was used in addition to the 666-subject first cohort. To predict cytomegalovirus infection status, the study combined high-throughput TCR immunosequencing, statistical association of individual TCRs with disease status, and machine learning. What the authors observed across the whole study: Most TCR sequences were seen in very few donors, while some public TCRs were found in many individuals. The study gave a list of under 200 TCR beta chains associated with cytomegalovirus. A later analysis found that TCRs clustered in the first cohort also tended to co-occur in the 120 validation repertoires, with 94% of cluster scores above 0. The classifier was reported to diagnose cytomegalovirus status with high specificity and sensitivity in both the original and validation cohorts. The authors suggested that the approach could potentially be extended to other disease states and immunological phenotypes. All 120 or so repertoires were used to score co-occurrence in the validation cohort in a later analysis, because that analysis had no HLA typing for the cohort. In vitro tests confirmed that three of the cytomegalovirus-associated TCR beta chains recognize cytomegalovirus antigens.

Separate from the approximately 690-subject first cohort, the validation cohort of 95 to 150 subjects was the group to which the donors belonged. A remark on this clone: Which antigen it targets is not known. No base quality information exists; no much larger clone differs at one position.

Library creation used the immunoSEQ multiplex PCR assay. As for how the authors treated the data: A statistical classification framework was built to diagnose cytomegalovirus status from the catalog of TCR beta chain sequences. The clones in this table, taken by TCRdb from immuneACCESS, are in-frame only. Not every clone is retained; where verified, under half of the shortfall comes from an unresolved V gene, and the cause of the rest is unknown. V and J calls and clone size are those listed in that table; D and trimming were worked out from the DNA. The sample yields under 300,000 clones; roughly 85% were counted once. In total, the top ten clones hold 1% of the sample. Sequences SGHRS (CDR1) and YFSETQ (CDR2) are obtained from the germline V gene. Trimming accounts for 4 bases at V and 2 bases at J, while the number of junction bases matched to no gene is 2. From the cysteine up to the phenylalanine, the CDR3 has a length of 13 residues. Only CDR3 DNA remains: 39 bases, in frame from the first base.

Recombination connected TRBV5-1 to TRBJ1-2; TRBD1 matches 7 bases in the middle. This TCR was sampled from a woman between 18 and 30 years old in good health and CMV-seronegative. The sample consisted of PBMCs. The DNA sequence follows: TGCGCCAGCAGCGAACAGGGGAACTATGGCTACACCTTC. Translated, it gives CASSEQGNYGYTF.